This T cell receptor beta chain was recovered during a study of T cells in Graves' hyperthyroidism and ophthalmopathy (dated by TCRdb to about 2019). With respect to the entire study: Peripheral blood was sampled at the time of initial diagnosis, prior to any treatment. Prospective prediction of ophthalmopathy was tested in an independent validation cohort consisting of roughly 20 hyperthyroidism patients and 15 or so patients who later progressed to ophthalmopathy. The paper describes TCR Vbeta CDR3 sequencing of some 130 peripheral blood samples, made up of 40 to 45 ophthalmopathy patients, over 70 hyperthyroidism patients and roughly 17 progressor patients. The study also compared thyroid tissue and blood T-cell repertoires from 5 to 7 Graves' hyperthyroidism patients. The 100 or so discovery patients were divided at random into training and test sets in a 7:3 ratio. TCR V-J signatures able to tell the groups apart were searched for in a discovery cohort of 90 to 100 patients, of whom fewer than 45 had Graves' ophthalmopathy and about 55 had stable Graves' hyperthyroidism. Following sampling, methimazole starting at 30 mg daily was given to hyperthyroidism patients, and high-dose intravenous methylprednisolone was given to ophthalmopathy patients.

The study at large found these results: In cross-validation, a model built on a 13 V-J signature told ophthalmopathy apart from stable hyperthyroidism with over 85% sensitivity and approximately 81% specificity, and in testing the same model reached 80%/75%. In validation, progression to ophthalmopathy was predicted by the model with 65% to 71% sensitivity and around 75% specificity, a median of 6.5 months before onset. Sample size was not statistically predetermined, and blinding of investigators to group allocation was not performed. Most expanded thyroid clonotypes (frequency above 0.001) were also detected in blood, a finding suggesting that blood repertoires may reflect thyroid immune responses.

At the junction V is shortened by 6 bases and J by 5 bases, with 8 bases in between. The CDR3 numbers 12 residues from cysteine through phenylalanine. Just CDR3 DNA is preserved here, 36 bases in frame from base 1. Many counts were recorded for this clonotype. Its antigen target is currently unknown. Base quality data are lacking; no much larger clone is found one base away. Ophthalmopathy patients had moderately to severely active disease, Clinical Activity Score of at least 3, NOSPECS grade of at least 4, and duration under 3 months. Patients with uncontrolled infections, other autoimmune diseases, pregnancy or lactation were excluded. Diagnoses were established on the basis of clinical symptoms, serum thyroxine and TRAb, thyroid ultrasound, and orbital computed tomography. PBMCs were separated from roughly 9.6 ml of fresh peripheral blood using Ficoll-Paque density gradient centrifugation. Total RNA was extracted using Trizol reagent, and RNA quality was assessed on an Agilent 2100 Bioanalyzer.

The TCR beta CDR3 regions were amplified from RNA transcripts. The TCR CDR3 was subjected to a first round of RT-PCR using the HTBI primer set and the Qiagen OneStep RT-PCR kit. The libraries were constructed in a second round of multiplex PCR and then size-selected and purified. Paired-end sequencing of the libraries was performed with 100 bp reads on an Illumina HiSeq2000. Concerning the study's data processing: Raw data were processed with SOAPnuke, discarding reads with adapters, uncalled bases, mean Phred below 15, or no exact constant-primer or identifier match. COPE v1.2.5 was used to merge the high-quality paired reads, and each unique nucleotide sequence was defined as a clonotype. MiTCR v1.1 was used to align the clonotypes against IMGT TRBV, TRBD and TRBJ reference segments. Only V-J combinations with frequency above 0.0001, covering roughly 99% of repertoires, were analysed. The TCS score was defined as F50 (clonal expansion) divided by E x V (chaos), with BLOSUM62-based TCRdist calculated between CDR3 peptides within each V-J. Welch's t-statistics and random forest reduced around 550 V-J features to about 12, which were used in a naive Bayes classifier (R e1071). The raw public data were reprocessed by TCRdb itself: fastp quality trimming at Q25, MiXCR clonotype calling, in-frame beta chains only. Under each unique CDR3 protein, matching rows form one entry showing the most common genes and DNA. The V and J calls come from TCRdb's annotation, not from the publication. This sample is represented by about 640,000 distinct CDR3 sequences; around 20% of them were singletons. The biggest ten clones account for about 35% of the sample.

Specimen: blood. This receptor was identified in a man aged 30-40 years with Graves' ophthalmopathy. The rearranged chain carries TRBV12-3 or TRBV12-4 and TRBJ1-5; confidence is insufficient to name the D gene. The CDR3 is CASSLPHQPQHF. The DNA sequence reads TGTGCCAGCAGCCTTCCTCATCAGCCCCAGCATTTT.